The 14 T cell receptor beta chains reported below all come from one sample, sequenced in a study of T cell repertoires in cytomegalovirus infection. Their antigen targets remain unknown. TCRdb itself ran the reads through MiXCR, one entry per CDR3 protein. The sample holds a few hundred thousand distinct CDR3 sequences; just under 40% are singletons and the top ten take around 46%. The source material was cultured PBMCs, sampled from culture after CMV antigen stimulation. The receptors shown here come from a human donor in good health (CMV status not recorded). Some clones in this sample may be carry-over from other donors' samples.

This chain links TRBV20-1 with TRBJ1-2; D is uncertain. The V gene's germline CDR1 is DFQATT and CDR2 SNEGSKA (reference sequence). The V end lost 3 bases, the J end lost 3 bases, and 17 bases lay between the germline ends. This CDR3 contains 15 residues. The CDR3 reads CSASGPRWVYYGYTF. The CDR3 DNA sequence: TGCAGTGCTAGCGGACCGCGATGGGTCTACTATGGCTACACCTTC.

This clonotype was counted between two and nine times. The chain carries TRBV27 and TRBJ1-4; no reliable D call. V lost 5 bases and J lost 8, with 15 bases in between. CDR1 and CDR2 (germline): MNHEY, SMNVEV (reference sequence). The CDR3 is made up of 14 amino acids. The DNA of the CDR3 is TGTGCCAGCAGTCTATGGCACAAGGGCGAAAAACTGTTTTTT. Amino acids: CASSLWHKGEKLFF.

This clonotype was observed a handful of times. CDR3 bases: TGTGCCAGCAGCCGTCCGCAGGGGGCTGAGACCCAGTACTTC. Protein product: CASSRPQGAETQYF. The J gene is TRBJ2-5, the V gene TRBV7-6; 8 bases map to TRBD1. The V segment lost 5 bases and the J segment 5 bases; nucleotides outside the gene matches: 7. Germline V gene data show CDR1 as SGHVS and CDR2 as FNYEAQ. This CDR3 region has 14 residues.

The CDR3 region is CASSLARAGVATGELFF. For the CDR3, the DNA is TGTGCCAGCAGCTTAGCCCGAGCGGGAGTCGCCACCGGGGAGCTGTTTTTT. This chain links TRBV7-6 with TRBJ2-2; TRBD2 matches 8 bases. Per the germline V gene, CDR1 is SGHVS and CDR2 is FNYEAQ. The CDR3 length is 17 residues. With 0 bases clipped from V and 4 bases from J, the junction kept 7 bases outside the gene matches.

V is TRBV25-1 and J is TRBJ2-3; TRBD1 is a possible D gene (5 bases). The V end lost 3 bases, the J end lost 8 bases, and 18 bases lay between the germline ends. CDR3 length equals 15 residues. The germline gives CDR1 MGHDK, CDR2 SYGVNS. DNA for the CDR3: TGTGCCAGCAGTGACAGGGTGGGGTTGAGTAGTACGCAGTATTTT. This translates into CASSDRVGLSSTQYF.

The chain couples TRBV4-3 to TRBJ2-3, with TRBD2 matching over 7 bases. This CDR3 spans 15 amino acids. J gave up 5 bases and V 1 base, and 6 bases lay outside the gene matches. Germline-derived CDR1 and CDR2 are LGHNA and YSLEER. CDR3 nucleotide sequence: TGCGCCAGCAGCCAAGGCCCGGGACTACTAGATACGCAGTATTTT. Translation: CASSQGPGLLDTQYF.

The rearrangement uses TRBV6-2 or TRBV6-3 and TRBJ1-2; D uncertain. Germline CDR1 and CDR2: MNHEY and SVGEGT. The CDR3 is made up of 14 amino acids. V was cut by 0 bases and J by 8 bases, with 13 bases left in between. In nucleotides, the CDR3 is TGTGCCAGCAGTTACTCGTCAAGGCCCGGGGGCTACACCTTC. Translated, it gives CASSYSSRPGGYTF.

Only a few counts were recorded for this clonotype. The chain combines TRBV6-5 with TRBJ2-3, with D tentatively TRBD2 (5 bases). The germline V gene encodes CDR1 MNHEY and CDR2 SVGAGI. V lost 6 bases and J lost 1, with 11 bases in between. The CDR3 is 14 amino acids. This CDR3 reads CASRAADGTDTQYF. The CDR3 coding sequence is TGTGCCAGCAGAGCAGCGGACGGCACAGATACGCAGTATTTT.

This clonotype was detected only a few times. This chain links TRBV12-3 or TRBV12-4 with TRBJ2-3; perhaps TRBD2 as D (7 bases). This CDR3 spans 15 amino acids. Trimming shortened V by 4 bases and J by 5 bases, and 16 bases separated the two germline ends. Written as DNA, the CDR3 is TGTGCCAGCAGTTCTGGGGGGGCGGCAAGAGATACGCAGTATTTT. It encodes CASSSGGAARDTQYF.

The chain uses TRBV20-1 and TRBJ1-2, with D tentatively TRBD1 (6 bases). The CDR3 loop spans 13 amino acids. Germline V gene lookup returns CDR1 DFQATT and CDR2 SNEGSKA (reference sequence). V was shortened by 5 bases and J by 7 bases, with 17 bases between the two germline ends. CDR3 amino acids: CSAFHPGTFGYTF. CDR3 nucleotides: TGCAGTGCTTTCCACCCCGGGACATTTGGCTACACCTTC.

This clonotype has only a few counts. The chain uses TRBV9 and TRBJ1-5; no firm D call. Germline assignment: CDR1 SGDLS and CDR2 YYNGEE. V dropped 0 bases and J dropped 4 bases, with 8 bases sitting between them. The CDR3 consists of 14 residues. CDR3 DNA sequence: TGTGCCAGCAGCGTAGGGCCGGGAAATCAGCCCCAGCATTTT. This gives the protein CASSVGPGNQPQHF.

This clonotype has more than one count but fewer than ten. V is TRBV6-1 and J is TRBJ2-5, with D perhaps assigned TRBD1 or TRBD2 (5 bases each). V was trimmed by 1 base and J by 5 bases, leaving 23 bases between them. Germline loops: CDR1 MNHNS, CDR2 SASEGT. The CDR3 extends over 18 amino acids. The CDR3 region is CASSEERPGTYFRETQYF. CDR3 sequence (DNA): TGTGCCAGCAGTGAAGAAAGACCCGGGACCTACTTTAGGGAGACCCAGTACTTC.

This rearrangement joins TRBV12-3 or TRBV12-4 to TRBJ1-1, with 7 positions matching TRBD1. CDR3 length equals 14 residues. The V and J ends lost 6 bases and 2 bases, in that order; junction bases with no gene match: 6. DNA for the CDR3: TGTGCCAGCAGCAGGGGACAGATAAACACTGAAGCTTTCTTT. The encoded protein is CASSRGQINTEAFF.

The rearrangement links TRBV5-5 to TRBJ1-1; maybe TRBD1 (5 bases). CDR1 and CDR2 from the germline V gene are SGHKS and YYEKEE (reference sequence). V gave up 1 base and J gave up 0 bases, with 16 bases separating them. This CDR3 region has 17 residues. CDR3 amino acids: CASSLSWSGTVNTEAFF. CDR3 nucleotide sequence: TGTGCCAGCAGCTTGTCATGGTCCGGGACGGTGAACACTGAAGCTTTCTTT.